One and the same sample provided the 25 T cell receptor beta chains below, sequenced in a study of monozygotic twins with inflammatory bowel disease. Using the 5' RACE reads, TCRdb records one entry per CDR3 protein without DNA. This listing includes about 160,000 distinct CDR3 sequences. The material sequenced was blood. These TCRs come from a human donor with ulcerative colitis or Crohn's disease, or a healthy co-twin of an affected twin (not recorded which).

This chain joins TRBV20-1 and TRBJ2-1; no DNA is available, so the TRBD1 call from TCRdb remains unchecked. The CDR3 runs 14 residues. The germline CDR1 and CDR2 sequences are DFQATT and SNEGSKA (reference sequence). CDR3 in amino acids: CSATREASYNEQFF.

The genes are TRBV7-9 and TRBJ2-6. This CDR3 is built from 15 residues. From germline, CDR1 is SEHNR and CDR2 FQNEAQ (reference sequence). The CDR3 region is CASSLIWDSNNVLTF.

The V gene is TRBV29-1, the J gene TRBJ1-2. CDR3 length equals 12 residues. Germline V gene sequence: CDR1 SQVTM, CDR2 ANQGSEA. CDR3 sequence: CSGGGGAHGYTF.

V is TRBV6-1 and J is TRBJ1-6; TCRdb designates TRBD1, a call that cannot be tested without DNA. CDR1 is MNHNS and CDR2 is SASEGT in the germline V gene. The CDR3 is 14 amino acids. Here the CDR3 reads CASSRDRSNSPLHF.

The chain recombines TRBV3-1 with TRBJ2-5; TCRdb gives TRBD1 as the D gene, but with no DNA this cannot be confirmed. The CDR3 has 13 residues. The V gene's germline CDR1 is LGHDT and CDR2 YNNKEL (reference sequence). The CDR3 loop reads CASSQDAGETQYF.

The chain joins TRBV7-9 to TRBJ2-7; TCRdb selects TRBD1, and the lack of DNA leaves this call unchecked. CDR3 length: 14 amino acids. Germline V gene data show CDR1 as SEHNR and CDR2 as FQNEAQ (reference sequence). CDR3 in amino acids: CASSLASDRHEQYF.

The CDR3 loop is CASSQTATGSLYNEQFF. The chain employs TRBV14 and TRBJ2-1; the TCRdb call, TRBD1, lacks DNA for checking. Germline CDR1 reads SGHDN; CDR2 reads FVKESK. The CDR3 loop spans 17 amino acids. The entire variable domain, with the rest obtained from reference TRBV14 and TRBJ2-1, is as follows: EAGVTQFPSHSVIEKGQTVTLRCDPISGHDNLYWYRRVMGKEIKFLLHFVKESKQDESGMPNNRFLAERTGGTYSTLKVQPAELEDSGVYFCASSQTATGSLYNEQFFGPGTRLTVL.

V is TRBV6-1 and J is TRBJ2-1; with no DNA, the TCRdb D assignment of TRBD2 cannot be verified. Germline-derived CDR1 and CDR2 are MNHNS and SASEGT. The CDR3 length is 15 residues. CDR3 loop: CASSPSSGIYNEQFF.

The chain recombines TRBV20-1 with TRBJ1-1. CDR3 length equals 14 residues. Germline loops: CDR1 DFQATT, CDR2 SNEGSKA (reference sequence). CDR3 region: CSALNRVGGTEAFF.

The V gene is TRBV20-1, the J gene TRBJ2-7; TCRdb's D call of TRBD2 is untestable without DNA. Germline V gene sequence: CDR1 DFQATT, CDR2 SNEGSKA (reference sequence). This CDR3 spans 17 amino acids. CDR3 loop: CSAQKWDYPDSTYEQYF.

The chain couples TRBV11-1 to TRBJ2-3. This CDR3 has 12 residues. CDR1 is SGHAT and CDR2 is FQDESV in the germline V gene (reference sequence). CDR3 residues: CASSDNTDTQYF.

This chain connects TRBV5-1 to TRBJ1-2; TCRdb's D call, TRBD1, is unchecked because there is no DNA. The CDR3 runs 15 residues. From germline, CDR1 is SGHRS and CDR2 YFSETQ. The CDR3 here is CASSLDQGARYGYTF.

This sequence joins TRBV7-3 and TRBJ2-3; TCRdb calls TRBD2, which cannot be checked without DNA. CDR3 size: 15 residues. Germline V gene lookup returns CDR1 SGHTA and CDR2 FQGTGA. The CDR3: CASSAREWSTDTQYF. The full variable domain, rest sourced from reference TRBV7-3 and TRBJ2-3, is GAGVSQTPSNKVTEKGKYVELRCDPISGHTALYWYRQSLGQGPEFLIYFQGTGAADDSGLPNDRFFAVRPEGSVSTLKIQRTERGDSAVYLCASSAREWSTDTQYFGPGTRLTVL.

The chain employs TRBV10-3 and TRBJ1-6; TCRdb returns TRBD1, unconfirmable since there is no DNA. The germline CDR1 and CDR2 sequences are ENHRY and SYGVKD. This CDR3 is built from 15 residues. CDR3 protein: CAISVDRGHDSPLHF.

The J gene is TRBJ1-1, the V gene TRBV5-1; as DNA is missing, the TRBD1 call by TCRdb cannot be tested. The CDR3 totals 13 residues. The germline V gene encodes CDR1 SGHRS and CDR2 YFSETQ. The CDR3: CASRQGGNTEAFF.

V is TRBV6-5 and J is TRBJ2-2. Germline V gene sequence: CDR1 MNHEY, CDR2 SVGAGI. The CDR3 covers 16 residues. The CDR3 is CASSYSSRANTGELFF.

The CDR3 spells CASSLNPRTGQGYTF. This chain links TRBV28 with TRBJ1-2; TCRdb proposes TRBD1, but this gene call is untestable without DNA. CDR1 is MDHEN, CDR2 SYDVKM, per germline. This CDR3 is built from 15 residues.

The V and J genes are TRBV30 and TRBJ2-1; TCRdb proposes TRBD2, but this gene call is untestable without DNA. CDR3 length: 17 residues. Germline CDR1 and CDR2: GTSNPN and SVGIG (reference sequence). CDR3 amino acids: CAWSWGRLAGASNEQFF.

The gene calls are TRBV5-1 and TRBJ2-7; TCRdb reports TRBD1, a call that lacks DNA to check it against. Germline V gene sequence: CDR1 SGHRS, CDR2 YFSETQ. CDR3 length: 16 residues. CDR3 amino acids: CASSPFKTGSGYEQYF.

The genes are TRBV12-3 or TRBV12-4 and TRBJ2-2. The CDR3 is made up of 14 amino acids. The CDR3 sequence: CASLRWGNTGELFF.

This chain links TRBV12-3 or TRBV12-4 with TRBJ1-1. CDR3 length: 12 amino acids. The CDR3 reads CASSLEHTEAFF.

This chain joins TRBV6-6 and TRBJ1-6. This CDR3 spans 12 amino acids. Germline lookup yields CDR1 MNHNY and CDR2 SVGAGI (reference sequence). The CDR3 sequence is CASTLGERPLHF.

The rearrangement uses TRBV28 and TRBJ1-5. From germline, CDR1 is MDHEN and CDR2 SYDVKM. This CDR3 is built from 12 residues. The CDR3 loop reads CASWVSNQPQHF.

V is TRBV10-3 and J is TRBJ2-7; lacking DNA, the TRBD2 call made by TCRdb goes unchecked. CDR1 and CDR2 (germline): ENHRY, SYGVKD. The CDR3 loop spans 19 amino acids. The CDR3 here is CAISESGTSGMSRPYEQYF.

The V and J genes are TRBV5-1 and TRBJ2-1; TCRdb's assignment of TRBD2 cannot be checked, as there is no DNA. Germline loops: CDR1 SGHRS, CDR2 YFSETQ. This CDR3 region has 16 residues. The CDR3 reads CASSLEWSGGYNEQFF.